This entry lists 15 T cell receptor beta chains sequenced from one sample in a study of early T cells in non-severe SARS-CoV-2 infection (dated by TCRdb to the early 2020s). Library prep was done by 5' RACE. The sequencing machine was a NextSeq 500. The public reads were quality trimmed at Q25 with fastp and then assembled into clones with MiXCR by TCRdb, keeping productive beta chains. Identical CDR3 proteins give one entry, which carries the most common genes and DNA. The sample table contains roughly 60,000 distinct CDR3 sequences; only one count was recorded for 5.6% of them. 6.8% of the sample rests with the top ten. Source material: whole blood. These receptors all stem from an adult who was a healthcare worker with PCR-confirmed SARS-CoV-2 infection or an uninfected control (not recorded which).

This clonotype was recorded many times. CDR3 amino acids: CASSSDEVNTEAFF. The DNA of the CDR3 is TGTGCCAGCAGTTCTGATGAGGTGAACACTGAAGCTTTCTTT. The V call is TRBV12-3 or TRBV12-4, the J call TRBJ1-1; no definite D call. V was cut by 4 bases and J by 0 bases, with 9 bases left in between. This CDR3 has 14 residues.

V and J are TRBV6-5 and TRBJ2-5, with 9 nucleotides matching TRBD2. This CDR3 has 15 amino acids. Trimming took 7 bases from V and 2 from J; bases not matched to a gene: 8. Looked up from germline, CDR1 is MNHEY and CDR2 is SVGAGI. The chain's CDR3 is CASTNVAGEQETQYF. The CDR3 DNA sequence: TGTGCCAGCACCAATGTAGCGGGAGAGCAAGAGACCCAGTACTTC.

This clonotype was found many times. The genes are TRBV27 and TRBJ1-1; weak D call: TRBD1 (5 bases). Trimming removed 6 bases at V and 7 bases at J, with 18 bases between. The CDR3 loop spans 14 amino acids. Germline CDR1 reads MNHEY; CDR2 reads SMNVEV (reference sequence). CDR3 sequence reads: CASSLRRQRIEAFF. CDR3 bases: TGTGCCAGCAGCCTCCGGAGACAGAGAATTGAAGCTTTCTTT.

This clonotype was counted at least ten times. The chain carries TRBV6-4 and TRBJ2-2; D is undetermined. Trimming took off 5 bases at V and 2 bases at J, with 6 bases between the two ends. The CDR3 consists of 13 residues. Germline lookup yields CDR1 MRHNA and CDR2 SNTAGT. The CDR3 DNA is TGTGCCAGCAGTAAGACAAACACCGGGGAGCTGTTTTTT. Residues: CASSKTNTGELFF.

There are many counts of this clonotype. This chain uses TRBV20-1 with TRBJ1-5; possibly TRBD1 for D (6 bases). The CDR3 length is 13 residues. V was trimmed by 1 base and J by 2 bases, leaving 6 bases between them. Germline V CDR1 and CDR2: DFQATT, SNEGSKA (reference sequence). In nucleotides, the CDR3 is TGCAGTGCTAGAGCAGGGGGCAATCAGCCCCAGCATTTT. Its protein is CSARAGGNQPQHF.

CDR3 coding DNA: TGTGCCAGCAGCCTACAGGGGCGACTAAACTATGGCTACACCTTC. As protein: CASSLQGRLNYGYTF. The J gene is TRBJ1-2, the V gene TRBV3-1, with 7 positions matching TRBD1. In germline, CDR1 is LGHDT, CDR2 YNNKEL (reference sequence). CDR3 size: 15 residues. V was clipped by 4 bases and J by 2 bases; unmatched bases: 7.

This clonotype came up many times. CDR3 protein: CASSQAGYRGTEAFF. As DNA, the CDR3 is TGTGCCAGCAGTCAAGCAGGGTATCGGGGCACTGAAGCTTTCTTT. The V call is TRBV27, the J call TRBJ1-1; D perhaps matches TRBD1 (5 bases). CDR1 and CDR2 from the germline V gene are MNHEY and SMNVEV (reference sequence). V gave up 5 bases and J gave up 4 bases, with 17 bases separating them. This CDR3 has 15 residues.

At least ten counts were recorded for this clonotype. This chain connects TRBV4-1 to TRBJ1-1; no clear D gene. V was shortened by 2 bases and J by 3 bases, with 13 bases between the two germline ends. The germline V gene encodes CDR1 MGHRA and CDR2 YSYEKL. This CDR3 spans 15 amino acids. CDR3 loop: CASSQFEGSDTEAFF. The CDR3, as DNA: TGCGCCAGCAGCCAATTTGAAGGGTCAGACACTGAAGCTTTCTTT.

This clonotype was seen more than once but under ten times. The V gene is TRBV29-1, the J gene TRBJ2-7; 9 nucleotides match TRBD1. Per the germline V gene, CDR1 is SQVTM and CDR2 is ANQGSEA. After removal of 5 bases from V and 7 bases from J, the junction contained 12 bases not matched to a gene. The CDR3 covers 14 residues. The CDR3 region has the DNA TGCAGCGTTCACTCCGGGACAGGGACGGGAGAGCAGTACTTC. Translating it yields CSVHSGTGTGEQYF.

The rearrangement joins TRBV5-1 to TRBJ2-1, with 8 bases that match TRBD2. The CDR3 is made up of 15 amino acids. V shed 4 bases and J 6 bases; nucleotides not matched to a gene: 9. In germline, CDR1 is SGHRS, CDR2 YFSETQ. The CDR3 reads CASSPGPGGSNEQFF. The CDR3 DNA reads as TGCGCCAGCAGCCCAGGACCGGGAGGGAGCAATGAGCAGTTCTTC.

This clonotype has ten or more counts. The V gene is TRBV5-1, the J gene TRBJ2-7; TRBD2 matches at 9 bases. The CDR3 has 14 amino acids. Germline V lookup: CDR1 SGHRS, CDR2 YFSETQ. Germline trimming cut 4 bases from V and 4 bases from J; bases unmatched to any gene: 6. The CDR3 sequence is CASSEGTSLYEQYF. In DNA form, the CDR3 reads TGCGCCAGCAGCGAAGGGACTAGCCTTTACGAGCAGTACTTC.

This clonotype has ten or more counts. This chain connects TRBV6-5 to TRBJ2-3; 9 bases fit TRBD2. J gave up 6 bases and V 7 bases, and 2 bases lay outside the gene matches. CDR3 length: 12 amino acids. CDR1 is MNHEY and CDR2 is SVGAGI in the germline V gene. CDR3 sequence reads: CASKGLADTQYF. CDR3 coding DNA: TGTGCCAGCAAAGGACTAGCGGATACGCAGTATTTT.

The CDR3 loop reads CASSFLGEQYF. The CDR3 DNA follows: TGTGCCAGCAGTTTTTTGGGGGAGCAGTACTTC. The V and J genes are TRBV12-3 or TRBV12-4 and TRBJ2-7; D remains ambiguous. The CDR3 has 11 amino acids. Trimming took 3 bases from V and 7 from J, leaving 7 bases between them.

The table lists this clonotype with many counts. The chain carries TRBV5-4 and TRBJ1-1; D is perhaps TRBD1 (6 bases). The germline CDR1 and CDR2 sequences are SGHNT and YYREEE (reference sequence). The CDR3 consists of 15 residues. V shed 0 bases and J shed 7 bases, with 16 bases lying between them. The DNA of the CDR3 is TGTGCCAGCAGCTTGGCCGACACCGGGGGCCGTGAAGCTTTCTTT. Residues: CASSLADTGGREAFF.

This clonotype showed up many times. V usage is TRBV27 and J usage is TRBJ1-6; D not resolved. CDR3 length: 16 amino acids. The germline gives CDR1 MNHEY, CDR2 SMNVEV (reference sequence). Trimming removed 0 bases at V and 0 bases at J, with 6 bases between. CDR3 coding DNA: TGTGCCAGCAGTTTATCGGGCAGCTCCTATAATTCACCCCTCCACTTT. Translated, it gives CASSLSGSSYNSPLHF.